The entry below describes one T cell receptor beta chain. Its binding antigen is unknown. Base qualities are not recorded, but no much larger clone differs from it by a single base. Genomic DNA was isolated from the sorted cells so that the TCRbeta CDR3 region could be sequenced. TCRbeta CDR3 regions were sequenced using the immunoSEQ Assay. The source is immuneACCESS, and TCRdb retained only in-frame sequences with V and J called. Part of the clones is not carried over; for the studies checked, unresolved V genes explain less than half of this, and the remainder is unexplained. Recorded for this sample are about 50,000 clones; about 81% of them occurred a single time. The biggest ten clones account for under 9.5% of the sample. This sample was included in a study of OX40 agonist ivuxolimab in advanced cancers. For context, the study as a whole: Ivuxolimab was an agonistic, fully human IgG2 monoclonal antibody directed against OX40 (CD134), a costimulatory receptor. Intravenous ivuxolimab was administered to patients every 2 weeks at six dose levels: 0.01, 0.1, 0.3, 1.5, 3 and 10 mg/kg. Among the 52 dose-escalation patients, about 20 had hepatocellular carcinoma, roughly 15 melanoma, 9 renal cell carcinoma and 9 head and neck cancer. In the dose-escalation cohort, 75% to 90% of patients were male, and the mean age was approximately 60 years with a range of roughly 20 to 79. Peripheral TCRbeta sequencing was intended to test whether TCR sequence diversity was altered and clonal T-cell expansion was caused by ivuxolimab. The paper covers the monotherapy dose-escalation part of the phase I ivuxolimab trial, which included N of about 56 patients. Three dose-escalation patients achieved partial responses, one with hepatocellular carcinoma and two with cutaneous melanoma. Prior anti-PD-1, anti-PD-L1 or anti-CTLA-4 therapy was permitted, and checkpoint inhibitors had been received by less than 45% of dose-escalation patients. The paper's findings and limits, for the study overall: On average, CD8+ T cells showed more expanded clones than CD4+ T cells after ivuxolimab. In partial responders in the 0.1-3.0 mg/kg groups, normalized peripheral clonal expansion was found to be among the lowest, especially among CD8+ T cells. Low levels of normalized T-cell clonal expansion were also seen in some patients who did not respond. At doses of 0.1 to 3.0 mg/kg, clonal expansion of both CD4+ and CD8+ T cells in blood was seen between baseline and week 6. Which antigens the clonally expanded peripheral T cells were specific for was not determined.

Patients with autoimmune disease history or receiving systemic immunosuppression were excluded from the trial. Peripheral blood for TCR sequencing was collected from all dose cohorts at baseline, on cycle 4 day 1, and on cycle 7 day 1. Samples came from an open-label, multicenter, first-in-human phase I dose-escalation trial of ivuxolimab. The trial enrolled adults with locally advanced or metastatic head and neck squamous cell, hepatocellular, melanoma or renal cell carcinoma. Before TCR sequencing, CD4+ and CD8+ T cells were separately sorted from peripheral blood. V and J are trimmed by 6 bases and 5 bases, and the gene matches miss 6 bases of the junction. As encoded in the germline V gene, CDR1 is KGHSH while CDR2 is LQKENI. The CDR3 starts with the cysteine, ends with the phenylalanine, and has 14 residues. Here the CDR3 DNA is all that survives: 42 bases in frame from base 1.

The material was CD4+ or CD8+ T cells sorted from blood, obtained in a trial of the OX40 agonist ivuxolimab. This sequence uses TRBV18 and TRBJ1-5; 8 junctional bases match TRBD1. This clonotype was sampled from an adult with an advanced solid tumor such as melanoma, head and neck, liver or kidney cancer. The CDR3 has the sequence CASSTGGWDQPQHF. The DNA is TGTGCCAGCTCTACAGGGGGTTGGGATCAGCCCCAGCATTTT.